Below, one T cell receptor (beta chain) is given with its context. Its antigen is unknown. TCR sequencing used cDNA made by reverse transcription of extracted RNA. Only in-frame clones appear in the TCRdb table, and some are missing; sequencing was by immunoSEQ multiplex PCR. In the table there are approximately 100,000 clones, 86% of which are singletons. This sample stems from a study of CD8+ T cells in alopecia areata. The overall study: Treated patients were given oral tofacitinib, which was dosed at 5 to 10 mg twice daily.

General observations from the study: Amid tofacitinib therapy, many expanded lesional clones stayed present in scalp and blood. Lesional scalp exceeded normal scalp in clonality, especially in alopecia totalis/universalis.

V lost 3 bases, J lost 1 base, and 6 bases lay in between. There are 13 residues in the CDR3. CDR1 and CDR2 from the germline V gene are LNHDA and SQIVND (reference sequence). Treatment defined: oral pan-JAK inhibitor, 5-10 mg twice daily. The V and J genes are TRBV19 and TRBJ1-1; no reliable D call. Material: CD8+ T cells sorted from blood, obtained at approximately week 30, from a patient treated with tofacitinib. The receptor was isolated from a human donor with alopecia areata. The CDR3 DNA follows: TGTGCCAGTAGTATGGAGGGGAACACTGAAGCTTTCTTT. Protein sequence: CASSMEGNTEAFF.